The present T cell receptor (beta chain) was sequenced within a study of OX40 agonist ivuxolimab in advanced cancers. Overall study: Those enrolled were about 80% male, with a mean age of roughly 60 years and ages from 23 to 79. Three patients got partial responses; one had hepatocellular carcinoma and two had cutaneous melanoma.

The method was immunoSEQ multiplex PCR; TCRdb's version includes in-frame clones alone and lacks a portion of them. This sample has 100,000 to 150,000 clones; around 95% occur once, and the top ten carry roughly 0.15%. Germline CDR1 reads SSHAT; CDR2 reads FNYEAQ (reference sequence). The CDR3 is 15 residues long. V lost 5 bases, J lost 4 bases, and 6 bases stayed unmatched. The TCR sequence derives from an adult with an advanced solid tumor such as melanoma, head and neck, liver or kidney cancer. The gene calls are TRBV7-7 and TRBJ2-3; 10 nucleotides match TRBD1. Sequencing was performed on CD4+ or CD8+ T cells sorted from blood, taken in a trial of the OX40 agonist ivuxolimab. For the CDR3, the DNA is TGTGCCAGCAGCAAAGGACAGGGGGTATCAGATACGCAGTATTTT. The encoded protein is CASSKGQGVSDTQYF.